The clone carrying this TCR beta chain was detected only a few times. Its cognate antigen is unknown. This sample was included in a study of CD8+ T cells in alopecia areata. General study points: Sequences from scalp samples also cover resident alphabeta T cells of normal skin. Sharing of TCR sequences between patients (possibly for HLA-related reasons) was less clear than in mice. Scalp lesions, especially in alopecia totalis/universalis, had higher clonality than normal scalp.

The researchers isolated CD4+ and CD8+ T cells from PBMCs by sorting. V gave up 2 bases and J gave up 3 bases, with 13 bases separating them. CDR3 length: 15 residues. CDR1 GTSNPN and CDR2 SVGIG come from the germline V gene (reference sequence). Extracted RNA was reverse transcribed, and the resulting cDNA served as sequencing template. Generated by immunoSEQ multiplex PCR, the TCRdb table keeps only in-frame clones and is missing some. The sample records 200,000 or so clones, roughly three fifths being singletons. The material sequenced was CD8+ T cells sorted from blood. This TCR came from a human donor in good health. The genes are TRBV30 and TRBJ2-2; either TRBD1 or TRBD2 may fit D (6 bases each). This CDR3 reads CAWSMGGRDTGELFF. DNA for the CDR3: TGTGCCTGGAGTATGGGGGGCAGAGACACCGGGGAGCTGTTTTTT.